The 23 T cell receptor beta chains below come from one sample, sequenced in a study of beta chain features in type 1 diabetes. Study-wide results and limits: Researchers report that Type 1 diabetes patients had moderately but significantly shorter TCRB CDR3s across all four CD4+ subsets.

Antigen specificity for these receptors is unknown. The entirety of the isolated RNA underwent reverse transcription, so expressed TCRB transcripts were sequenced. Measured with immunoSEQ multiplex PCR; TCRdb has only the in-frame clones, and not every one. The top ten hold more than 0.25% of the sample, which has fewer than 18,000 clones, 60% to 80% seen once. Sample: stem cell memory CD4+ T cells from blood. The source is a young woman with type 1 diabetes.

This clone was counted a single time. This chain connects TRBV7-8 to TRBJ2-5, with 9 positions matching TRBD2. The length of the CDR3 is 17 residues. Germline CDR1 is SGHVS and CDR2 is FQNEAQ. With 1 base clipped from V and 6 bases from J, the junction kept 12 bases outside the gene matches. CDR3 sequence: CASSLVRPSGTEKTQYF. The CDR3 bases are TGTGCCAGCAGCTTAGTACGTCCTAGCGGGACTGAAAAGACCCAGTACTTC.

This rearrangement joins TRBV29-1 to TRBJ2-2, with 14 positions matching TRBD2. Per germline, CDR1 SQVTM and CDR2 ANQGSEA. The trim removed 6 bases at V and 9 bases at J, leaving 12 bases unmatched. This CDR3 comprises 16 residues. CDR3 coding DNA: TGCAGCGTGCTAGGGACTAGCGGGAGAAGGACCCGGGAGCTGTTTTTT. Encoded protein: CSVLGTSGRRTRELFF.

The V call is TRBV5-1, the J call TRBJ2-2; no clear D. CDR3 length: 16 residues. Germline values: CDR1 SGHRS, CDR2 YFSETQ. The germline V and J ends were trimmed by 0 bases and 4 bases, with 13 bases remaining between them. The CDR3 reads CASSLGQLSATGELFF. CDR3 bases: TGCGCCAGCAGCTTGGGGCAACTAAGTGCCACCGGGGAGCTGTTTTTT. The variable domain in full, with the rest retrieved from reference TRBV5-1 and TRBJ2-2, is KAGVTQTPRYLIKTRGQQVTLSCSPISGHRSVSWYQQTPGQGLQFLFEYFSETQRNKGNFPGRFSGRQFSNSRSEMNVSTLELGDSALYLCASSLGQLSATGELFFGEGSRLTVL.

The chain carries TRBV18 and TRBJ2-3; TRBD2 agrees at 10 bases. The V gene end was trimmed by 6 bases and the J gene end by 5 bases; junction bases not matched to a gene: 11. Looked up from germline, CDR1 is KGHSH and CDR2 is LQKENI. The CDR3 loop spans 16 amino acids. CDR3 coding DNA: TGTGCCAGCTCTCGGGCTAGCGGGAGAGCGGAAGATACGCAGTATTTT. As protein: CASSRASGRAEDTQYF.

This clone was picked up one time. The chain couples TRBV5-1 to TRBJ1-1; a weak D match, TRBD1 (5 bases). The CDR3 spans 14 residues. Germline V gene sequence: CDR1 SGHRS, CDR2 YFSETQ. Trimming cost V 0 bases and J 5 bases, with 11 bases left between them. The CDR3 spells CASSLDGARTEAFF. In DNA form, the CDR3 reads TGCGCCAGCAGCTTGGATGGGGCGAGAACTGAAGCTTTCTTT.

The chain is built from TRBV2 and TRBJ2-4, with 7 positions matching TRBD1. The CDR3 loop spans 13 amino acids. V lost 4 bases and J lost 6; bases outside the gene matches: 3. Germline lookup yields CDR1 SNHLY and CDR2 FYNNEI. The CDR3 loop is CASSGQGRNIQYF. CDR3 sequence (DNA): TGTGCCAGCAGTGGACAGGGAAGAAACATTCAGTACTTC.

V gene TRBV19 combines with J gene TRBJ2-1; no clear D gene. The V gene's germline CDR1 is LNHDA and CDR2 SQIVND (reference sequence). Trimming took 7 bases from V and 0 from J, leaving 10 bases between them. CDR3 length equals 14 residues. CDR3 sequence (DNA): TGTGCCAGTAAGCCCGGTTACTCCTACAATGAGCAGTTCTTC. Its protein is CASKPGYSYNEQFF.

This chain connects TRBV5-1 to TRBJ1-2; TRBD1 matches 8 bases. Losses at the gene ends were 5 bases for V and 4 bases for J; bases not matched to a gene: 7. The germline V gene encodes CDR1 SGHRS and CDR2 YFSETQ. The CDR3 spans 14 residues. CDR3 in amino acids: CASRDRASGYGYTF. The CDR3 coding sequence is TGCGCCAGCAGGGACAGGGCCAGCGGCTATGGCTACACCTTC.

This clone was picked up one time. The chain carries TRBV4-1 and TRBJ1-2; the match to TRBD1 covers 7 bases. V lost 3 bases and J lost 8; bases outside the gene matches: 12. Germline loops: CDR1 MGHRA, CDR2 YSYEKL. This CDR3 is 15 amino acids long. CDR3 in DNA: TGCGCCAGCAGCCAGGACGACAGGGTTCGGGTGGGCTACACCTTC. This translates into CASSQDDRVRVGYTF.

V is TRBV9 and J is TRBJ2-2; 10 bases agree with TRBD2. The germline CDR1 and CDR2 sequences are SGDLS and YYNGEE. J was trimmed by 8 bases and V by 3 bases; bases with no gene match: 13. The CDR3 is 17 residues long. The CDR3 bases are TGTGCCAGCAGCGCCCTTAGCGGGAGGCCCCCATTTGGGGAGCTGTTTTTT. Translation gives CASSALSGRPPFGELFF.

The chain uses TRBV30 and TRBJ1-2; 7 bases fit TRBD1. This CDR3 contains 17 residues. Germline CDR1 GTSNPN, CDR2 SVGIG (reference sequence). The V gene end was trimmed by 4 bases and the J gene end by 0 bases; junction bases not matched to a gene: 14. The CDR3 coding sequence is TGTGCCTGGAAACGGGGGCGGACAGGCGTTGCTAACTATGGCTACACCTTC. Its protein product is CAWKRGRTGVANYGYTF.

This clone was found a few times. The gene calls are TRBV27 and TRBJ2-2; 11 bases are shared with TRBD2. CDR1 is MNHEY and CDR2 is SMNVEV in the germline V gene (reference sequence). V shed 6 bases and J 5 bases; nucleotides not matched to a gene: 2. The CDR3 runs to 14 residues. CDR3 sequence: CASRSSGRTGELFF. The CDR3 nucleotides are TGTGCCAGCAGGTCTAGCGGGAGGACCGGGGAGCTGTTTTTT.

This chain's CDR3 is CASGTLASGETQYF. DNA of the CDR3: TGCGCCAGCGGAACCCTAGCGTCGGGGGAGACCCAGTACTTC. The chain combines TRBV10-2 with TRBJ2-5, with D possibly matching TRBD2 (6 bases). The CDR3 length is 14 residues. Trimming stripped 8 bases from V and 5 bases from J, with 18 bases between. The germline V gene encodes CDR1 WSHSY and CDR2 SAAADI.

The chain joins TRBV5-4 to TRBJ1-4, with TRBD1 matching 9 bases. Germline CDR1 is SGHNT and CDR2 is YYREEE (reference sequence). The V segment lost 5 bases and the J segment 5 bases; nucleotides outside the gene matches: 4. The CDR3 length is 14 residues. The CDR3 region is CASRKTGGNEKLFF. In DNA, the CDR3 is TGTGCCAGCAGAAAGACAGGGGGAAATGAAAAACTGTTTTTT.

This clone was seen only once. This chain connects TRBV7-6 to TRBJ2-3, with a tentative D call TRBD2 (6 bases). CDR1 SGHVS and CDR2 FNYEAQ come from the germline V gene. V was trimmed by 5 bases and J by 0 bases, leaving 9 bases between them. There are 14 residues in the CDR3. CDR3 sequence reads: CASSGGTSTDTQYF. The CDR3 bases are TGTGCCAGCAGCGGTGGGACTAGCACAGATACGCAGTATTTT.

The chain recombines TRBV5-1 with TRBJ2-5, with 9 positions matching TRBD2. The trim removed 4 bases at V and 5 bases at J, leaving 6 bases unmatched. CDR1 is SGHRS, CDR2 YFSETQ, per germline. This CDR3 is 14 amino acids long. The CDR3 DNA follows: TGCGCCAGCAGCCCGGTAGCGGGAGAGGAGACCCAGTACTTC. It codes for CASSPVAGEETQYF.

The CDR3 nucleotides are TGTGCCAGCAGTTTGGCGGGACTAGCGGGGGGGGGCTCCTACAATGAGCAGTTCTTC. It specifies CASSLAGLAGGGSYNEQFF. The chain joins TRBV28 to TRBJ2-1, with 16 bases aligning to TRBD2. Germline CDR1 reads MDHEN; CDR2 reads SYDVKM. V trimming: 3 bases; J trimming: 0 bases; junction bases outside the gene matches: 5. The CDR3 extends over 19 amino acids.

The chain employs TRBV30 and TRBJ2-7; D may be TRBD1 (6 bases). The germline CDR1 and CDR2 sequences are GTSNPN and SVGIG (reference sequence). The CDR3 contains 12 residues. V lost 1 base, J lost 5 bases, and 9 bases lay in between. The CDR3, as DNA: TGTGCCTGGAGTGCCACAGGGCACGAGCAGTACTTC. Protein product: CAWSATGHEQYF.

V and J are TRBV18 and TRBJ2-1, with 11 bases matching TRBD2. The CDR3 is made up of 15 amino acids. After removal of 6 bases from V and 4 bases from J, the junction contained 5 bases not matched to a gene. Germline CDR1 is KGHSH and CDR2 is LQKENI. Written as DNA, the CDR3 is TGTGCCAGCTCCCAGACTAGCGGGAATTACAATGAGCAGTTCTTC. This codes for CASSQTSGNYNEQFF.

The chain carries TRBV6-1 and TRBJ2-7, with a tentative D call TRBD1 (6 bases). This CDR3 region has 14 residues. Germline CDR1 is MNHNS and CDR2 is SASEGT. The V gene lost 4 bases and the J gene lost 3 bases, with 13 bases spanning the gap. CDR3 nucleotide sequence: TGTGCCAGCAGTGCCTCCGGGACACGCTACGAGCAGTACTTC. Encoded protein: CASSASGTRYEQYF.

The chain couples TRBV10-3 to TRBJ2-3; TRBD1 is a possible D gene (5 bases). CDR3 length: 12 residues. Trimming took off 7 bases at V and 5 bases at J, with 10 bases between the two ends. CDR1 ENHRY and CDR2 SYGVKD come from the germline V gene. The CDR3 sequence is CAIKGTGDTQYF. The CDR3 DNA follows: TGTGCCATCAAGGGAACAGGAGATACGCAGTATTTT.

The genes are TRBV25-1 and TRBJ1-1; possible D gene TRBD1, 5 bases. V dropped 2 bases and J dropped 4 bases, with 14 bases sitting between them. This CDR3 has 15 residues. The germline gives CDR1 MGHDK, CDR2 SYGVNS. As DNA, the CDR3 is TGTGCCAGCAGTGAAGGAGGGGCCGGTGGCACTGAAGCTTTCTTT. Amino acids: CASSEGGAGGTEAFF.

The J gene is TRBJ2-2, the V gene TRBV7-3; D possibly corresponds to TRBD1 (5 bases). This CDR3 is 16 amino acids long. Looked up from germline, CDR1 is SGHTA and CDR2 is FQGTGA. Deletions cut 4 bases from V and 6 bases from J, with 18 bases between. CDR3 sequence (DNA): TGTGCCAGCAGCTCAAAGGGGTTGGGCAGGGCCGGGGAGCTGTTTTTT. Protein sequence: CASSSKGLGRAGELFF.